What follows are 12 T cell receptor beta chains derived from one specimen sequenced in a study of CD8 T cells in ankylosing spondylitis. TCRdb recomputed calls from the 5' RACE reads with MiXCR, one row per CDR3 protein. The table lists 200,000 to 250,000 distinct CDR3 sequences, 20% to 30% of them singletons, with 6.6% in the top ten. The material sequenced was blood, either unsorted or a sorted T cell fraction (not recorded which). The receptors stem from a male donor with ankylosing spondylitis or in good health (not recorded which).

This clonotype was seen many times. The chain carries TRBV20-1 and TRBJ2-1; 14 bases match TRBD2. V was pared by 5 bases and J by 2 bases, with 5 bases of the junction left unmatched. Germline CDR1 is DFQATT and CDR2 is SNEGSKA (reference sequence). The CDR3 consists of 16 residues. This CDR3 reads CSAAGLAGAPYNEQFF. The CDR3 coding sequence is TGCAGTGCTGCGGGACTAGCGGGAGCACCCTACAATGAGCAGTTCTTC.

This clonotype has ten or more counts. The genes are TRBV11-2 and TRBJ2-5, with TRBD2 matching over 12 bases. Losses at the gene ends were 1 base for V and 5 bases for J; bases not matched to a gene: 8. The CDR3 covers 17 residues. The V gene's germline CDR1 is SGHAT and CDR2 FQNNGV. The CDR3 sequence is CASSLGGLAGSLETQYF. The DNA for the CDR3 is TGTGCCAGCAGCTTAGGCGGACTAGCGGGAAGTTTGGAGACCCAGTACTTC.

The chain couples TRBV5-1 to TRBJ2-1; 13 bases are a match to TRBD2. Per the germline V gene, CDR1 is SGHRS and CDR2 is YFSETQ. The CDR3 totals 15 residues. J gave up 15 bases and V 0 bases, and 9 bases lay outside the gene matches. CDR3 sequence: CASSLGGTSGEKPFF. The CDR3 nucleotides read TGCGCCAGCAGCTTGGGGGGGACTAGCGGGGAAAAGCCGTTCTTC. The full variable domain, completed using reference TRBV5-1 and TRBJ2-1, is KAGVTQTPRYLIKTRGQQVTLSCSPISGHRSVSWYQQTPGQGLQFLFEYFSETQRNKGNFPGRFSGRQFSNSRSEMNVSTLELGDSALYLCASSLGGTSGEKPFFGPGTRLTVL.

This clonotype has just a few counts. The genes are TRBV12-3 or TRBV12-4 and TRBJ2-1; TRBD2 matches 15 bases. This CDR3 contains 19 residues. J was trimmed by 0 bases and V by 4 bases; bases with no gene match: 7. CDR3 sequence reads: CASSSWGLAGGRSYNEQFF. The CDR3 DNA reads TGTGCCAGCAGTTCATGGGGACTAGCGGGAGGCCGCTCCTACAATGAGCAGTTCTTC.

The V and J genes are TRBV12-3 or TRBV12-4 and TRBJ1-5; perhaps TRBD1 as D (6 bases). With 3 bases removed from V and 3 bases from J, the gap between germline ends came to 15 bases. The length of the CDR3 is 16 residues. CDR3 loop: CASSFRDTGINQPQHF. DNA for the CDR3: TGTGCCAGCAGTTTTAGGGACACAGGAATCAATCAGCCCCAGCATTTT.

This chain links TRBV12-3 or TRBV12-4 with TRBJ2-7; 11 bases agree with TRBD2. V lost 2 bases and J lost 5; bases outside the gene matches: 5. The CDR3 has 15 amino acids. The CDR3: CASSLRTSGSNEQYF. CDR3 in DNA: TGTGCCAGCAGTTTACGTACTAGCGGGAGTAACGAGCAGTACTTC.

This chain connects TRBV29-1 to TRBJ2-1; 11 bases line up with TRBD2. The CDR3 has 17 amino acids. Per the germline V gene, CDR1 is SQVTM and CDR2 is ANQGSEA. V was pared by 0 bases and J by 4 bases, with 8 bases of the junction left unmatched. For the CDR3, the DNA is TGCAGCGTTGAAGAACCTACTAGCGGGAGTCTATACAATGAGCAGTTCTTC. Its translation: CSVEEPTSGSLYNEQFF.

This clonotype appeared a few times. Here the CDR3 reads CATNREPWGNEQFF. CDR3 coding DNA: TGTGCCACAAACAGGGAGCCTTGGGGCAATGAGCAGTTCTTC. This sequence joins TRBV10-3 and TRBJ2-1, with D possibly TRBD1 on 6 matching bases. This CDR3 has 14 amino acids. CDR1 and CDR2 (germline): ENHRY, SYGVKD. Trimming pared 10 bases from V and 6 bases from J, leaving 19 bases between.

This clonotype was recorded many times. J is TRBJ2-7 and V is TRBV5-1; 10 bases match TRBD1. The CDR3 covers 16 residues. Unmatched junction bases numbered 11, after V lost 6 bases and J lost 2 bases. Germline V CDR1 and CDR2: SGHRS, YFSETQ. The CDR3 coding sequence is TGCGCCAGCACCCCCAGGCCCGGGACAGGGGCCTACGAGCAGTACTTC. Encoded protein: CASTPRPGTGAYEQYF.

This clonotype has ten or more counts. The chain joins TRBV12-5 to TRBJ2-1; D remains ambiguous. The germline CDR1 and CDR2 sequences are LGHNT and FRNRAP. There are 19 residues in the CDR3. V was trimmed by 0 bases and J by 3 bases, leaving 21 bases between them. The CDR3 DNA sequence: TGTGCTAGTGGTTTGGTACTGTTTGGGGTAGGTCGATACTACAATGAGCAGTTCTTC. Its translation is CASGLVLFGVGRYYNEQFF.

The rearrangement joins TRBV20-1 to TRBJ1-4; 10 bases align to TRBD1. The germline CDR1 and CDR2 sequences are DFQATT and SNEGSKA (reference sequence). The J segment lost 8 bases and the V segment lost 5 bases, leaving 5 bases of the junction unmatched. The CDR3 runs 13 residues. CDR3 in amino acids: CSAYDRGREKLFF. CDR3 nucleotides: TGCAGTGCTTACGACAGGGGGCGGGAAAAACTGTTTTTT.

This clonotype was seen only a few times. V gene TRBV12-3 or TRBV12-4 combines with J gene TRBJ2-3; weak D call: TRBD2 (7 bases). V gave up 6 bases and J gave up 3 bases, with 22 bases separating them. This CDR3 is built from 17 residues. CDR3: CASSPRDGGRGTDTQYF. For the CDR3, the DNA is TGTGCCAGCAGCCCAAGGGACGGGGGGCGCGGTACAGATACGCAGTATTTT.